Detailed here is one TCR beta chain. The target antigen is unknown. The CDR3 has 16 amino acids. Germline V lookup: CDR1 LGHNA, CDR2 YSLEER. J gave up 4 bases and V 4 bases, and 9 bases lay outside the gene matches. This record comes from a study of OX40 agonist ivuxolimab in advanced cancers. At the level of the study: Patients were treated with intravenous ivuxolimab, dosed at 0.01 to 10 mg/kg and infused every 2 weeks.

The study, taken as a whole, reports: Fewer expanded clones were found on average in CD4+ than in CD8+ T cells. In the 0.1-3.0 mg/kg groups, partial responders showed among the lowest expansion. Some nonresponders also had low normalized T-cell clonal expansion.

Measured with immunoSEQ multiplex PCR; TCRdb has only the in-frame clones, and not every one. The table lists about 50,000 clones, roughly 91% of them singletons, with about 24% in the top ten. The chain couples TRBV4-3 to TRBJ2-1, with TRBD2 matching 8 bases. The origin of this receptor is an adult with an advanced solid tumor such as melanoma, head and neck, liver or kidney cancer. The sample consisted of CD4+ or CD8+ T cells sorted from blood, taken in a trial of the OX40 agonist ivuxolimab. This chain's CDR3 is CASSPGPSGPYNEQFF. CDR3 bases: TGCGCCAGCAGCCCAGGTCCTAGCGGGCCTTACAATGAGCAGTTCTTC.